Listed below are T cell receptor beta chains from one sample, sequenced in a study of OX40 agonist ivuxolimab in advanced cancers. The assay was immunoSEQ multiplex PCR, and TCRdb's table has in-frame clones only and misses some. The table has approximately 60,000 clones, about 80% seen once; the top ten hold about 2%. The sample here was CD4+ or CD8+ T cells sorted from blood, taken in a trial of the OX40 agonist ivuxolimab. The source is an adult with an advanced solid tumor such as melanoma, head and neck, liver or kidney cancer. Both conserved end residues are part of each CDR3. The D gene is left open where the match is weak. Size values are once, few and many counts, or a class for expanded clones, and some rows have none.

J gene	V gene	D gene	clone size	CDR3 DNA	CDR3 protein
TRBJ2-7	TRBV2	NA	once	TGTGCCAGCAGCCTTGAGGACAGACTCGCCTACGAGCAGTACTTC	CASSLEDRLAYEQYF
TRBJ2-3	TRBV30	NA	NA	TGTGCCTGGAGTGCGGAGGGTACGCAGTATTTT	CAWSAEGTQYF
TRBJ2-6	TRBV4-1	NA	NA	TGCGCCAGCAGCCAAATTCATCGTCGCTCTGGGGCCAACGTCCTGACTTTC	CASSQIHRRSGANVLTF
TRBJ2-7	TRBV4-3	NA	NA	TGCGCCAGCAGCCAAGAGGATACAGCCCTCTACGAGCAGTACTTC	CASSQEDTALYEQYF
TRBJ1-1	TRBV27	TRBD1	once	TGTGCCAGCTCGCAGGGGGGGAGGTCTGAAGCTTTCTTT	CASSQGGRSEAFF
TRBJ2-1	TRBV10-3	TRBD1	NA	TGTGCCATCAAAGACAGGGGGCCTTACAATGAGCAGTTCTTC	CAIKDRGPYNEQFF
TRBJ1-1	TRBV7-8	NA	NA	TGTGCCAGCAGCTTTGAGGGTATGAACACTGAAGCTTTCTTT	CASSFEGMNTEAFF
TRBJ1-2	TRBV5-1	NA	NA	TGCGCCAGCAGCTTGGGAGGGAACTATGGCTACACCTTC	CASSLGGNYGYTF
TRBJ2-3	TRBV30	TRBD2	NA	TGTGCCTGGGGGAGCGGGGCGGGGGGCACAGATACGCAGTATTTT	CAWGSGAGGTDTQYF
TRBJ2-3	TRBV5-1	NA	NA	TGCGCCAGCAGCTTGGACCCTGGGGTGGGCACAGATACGCAGTATTTT	CASSLDPGVGTDTQYF
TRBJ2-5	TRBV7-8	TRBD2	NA	TGTGCCAGCAGCTTTGCGGGGGGCCTAGAGACCCAGTACTTC	CASSFAGGLETQYF
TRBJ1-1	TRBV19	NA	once	TGTGCCAGTAGTATCCCCTATCTGAACACTGAAGCTTTCTTT	CASSIPYLNTEAFF
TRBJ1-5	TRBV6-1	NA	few	TGTGCCAGCAGTGAGCTGGGGCAGGGGAATCAGCCCCAGCATTTT	CASSELGQGNQPQHF
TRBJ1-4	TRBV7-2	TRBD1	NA	TGTGCCAGCAGCCGGAAGGGGGCAGCTAATGAAAAACTGTTTTTT	CASSRKGAANEKLFF
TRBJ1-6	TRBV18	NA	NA	TGTGCCAGCTCACCGGAGGGTCTCTCACCCCTCCACTTT	CASSPEGLSPLHF
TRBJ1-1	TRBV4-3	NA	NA	TGCGCCAGCAGCCAAGACAGGGGAATCGCTGAAGCTTTCTTT	CASSQDRGIAEAFF
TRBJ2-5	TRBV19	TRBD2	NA	TGTGCCAGTAGTACCCGCTTGCGTGGGACTAAGGGAGAGACCCAGTACTTC	CASSTRLRGTKGETQYF
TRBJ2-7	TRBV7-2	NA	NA	TGTGCCAGCAGCTTAAGACAGAGCTACGAGCAGTACTTC	CASSLRQSYEQYF
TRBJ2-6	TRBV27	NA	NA	TGTGCCAGCAGGCCCGGTACCTCTGGGGCCAACGTCCTGACTTTC	CASRPGTSGANVLTF
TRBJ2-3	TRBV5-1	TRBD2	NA	TGCGCCAGCAGCTTGGACAGCGGGGCTAGCACAGATACGCAGTATTTT	CASSLDSGASTDTQYF
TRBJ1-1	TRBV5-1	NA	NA	TGCGCCAGCAGTCGGGTAACAGGGAGATTGAACACTGAAGCTTTCTTT	CASSRVTGRLNTEAFF
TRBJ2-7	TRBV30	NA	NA	TGTGCCTGGAGGCCGATGGGGGCGGCCTACGAGCAGTACTTC	CAWRPMGAAYEQYF
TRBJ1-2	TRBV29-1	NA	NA	TGCAGCGTCGTCGGATCGGTCTATGGCTACACCTTC	CSVVGSVYGYTF
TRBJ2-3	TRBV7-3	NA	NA	TGTGCCAGCAGCACCTCTCCAGGGAGTGCAGATACGCAGTATTTT	CASSTSPGSADTQYF
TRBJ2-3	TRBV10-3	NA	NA	TGTGCCATCAGTGGTTTAGTAGGGACGCAGTATTTT	CAISGLVGTQYF
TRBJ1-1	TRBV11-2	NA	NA	TGTGCCAGCAAGACGGCGGGGAACACTGAAGCTTTCTTT	CASKTAGNTEAFF
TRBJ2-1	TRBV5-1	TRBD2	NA	TGCGCCAGCAGCCTGGGACTAGCGGGGCACAATGAGCAGTTCTTC	CASSLGLAGHNEQFF
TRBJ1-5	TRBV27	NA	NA	TGTGCCAGCAGTCAAACACTGACAGGTTATAGCAATCAGCCCCAGCATTTT	CASSQTLTGYSNQPQHF
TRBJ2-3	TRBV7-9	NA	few	TGTGCCAGCAGGCCTAATTCAGATACGCAGTATTTT	CASRPNSDTQYF
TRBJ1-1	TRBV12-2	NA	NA	TGTGCAAGTCGCTCCCGCATAGGGACTGAAGCTTTCTTT	CASRSRIGTEAFF
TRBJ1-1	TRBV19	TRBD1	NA	TGTGCCAGTAGTACCGTCGACAGGGATCACACTGAAGCTTTCTTT	CASSTVDRDHTEAFF
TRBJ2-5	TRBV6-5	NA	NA	TGTGCCAGCAGTTACTCTGGGACTCCGGCCGAGACCCAGTACTTC	CASSYSGTPAETQYF
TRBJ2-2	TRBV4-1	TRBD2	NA	TGCGCCAGCAGCCGACTAGCGGGAGTCCCCGGGGAGCTGTTTTTT	CASSRLAGVPGELFF
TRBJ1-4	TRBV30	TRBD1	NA	TGTGCCTGGAGTAAGGGGGACAGGGATAATGAAAAACTGTTTTTT	CAWSKGDRDNEKLFF
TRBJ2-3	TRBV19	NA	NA	TGTGCCAGTAGCCCCTCCGGGGGCACAGATACGCAGTATTTT	CASSPSGGTDTQYF
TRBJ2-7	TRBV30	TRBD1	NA	TGTGCCTGGAGTCGCGGGACAGGGCTATACGAGCAGTACTTC	CAWSRGTGLYEQYF
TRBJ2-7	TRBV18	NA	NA	TGTGCCAGCTCACAACAGCGAACATCCTACGAGCAGTACTTC	CASSQQRTSYEQYF
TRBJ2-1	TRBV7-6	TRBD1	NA	TGTGCCAGCAGAAGAACAGGGGAAAGGAATGAGCAGTTCTTC	CASRRTGERNEQFF
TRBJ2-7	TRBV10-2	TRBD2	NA	TGCGCCAGCGCAATGGGGGGGACTACCTACGAGCAGTACTTC	CASAMGGTTYEQYF
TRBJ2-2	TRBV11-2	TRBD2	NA	TGTGCCAGCAGCCGCTTCGGGACTACCGGCGGGGGGGAGCTGTTTTTT	CASSRFGTTGGGELFF